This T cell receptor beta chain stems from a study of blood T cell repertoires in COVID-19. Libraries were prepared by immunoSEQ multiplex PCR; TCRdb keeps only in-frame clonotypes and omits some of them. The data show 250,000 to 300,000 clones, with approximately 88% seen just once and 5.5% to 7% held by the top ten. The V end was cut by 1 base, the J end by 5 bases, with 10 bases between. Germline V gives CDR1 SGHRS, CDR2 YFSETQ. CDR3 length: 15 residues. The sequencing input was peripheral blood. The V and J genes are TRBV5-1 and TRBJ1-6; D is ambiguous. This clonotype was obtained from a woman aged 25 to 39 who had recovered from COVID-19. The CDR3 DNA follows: TGCGCCAGCAGCTTGACTACCGGTAATAATTCACCCCTCCACTTT. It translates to CASSLTTGNNSPLHF.